The rows below give T cell receptor beta chains drawn from one sample of a study of OX40 agonist ivuxolimab in advanced cancers. Sequenced by immunoSEQ multiplex PCR; TCRdb stores in-frame clones only, minus some. Of some 42,000 clones in the sample, roughly 84% were seen once. This sample comprised CD4+ or CD8+ T cells sorted from blood, obtained in a trial of the OX40 agonist ivuxolimab. Receptor source: an adult with an advanced solid tumor such as melanoma, head and neck, liver or kidney cancer. The CDR3 runs from the conserved cysteine through the conserved F or W. Each record gives: CDR3 protein, CDR3 DNA, D gene, J gene, clone size, V gene. A D gene is named only where the DNA matches it firmly. Not all rows give a size; the values are once, few, many and, for expanded clones, a class.

CDR3: CASSLSAYGNQPQHF
DNA: TGTGCCAGCAGCTTGTCTGCTTATGGCAATCAGCCCCAGCATTTT
D: -
J: TRBJ1-5
size: -
V: TRBV5-5

CDR3: CASSLEGREQYF
DNA: TGTGCCAGCAGCTTAGAAGGGAGGGAGCAGTACTTC
D: -
J: TRBJ2-7
size: medium-sized
V: TRBV11-2

CDR3: CASSQGQGIEETQYF
DNA: TGCGCCAGCAGCCAAGGACAGGGGATCGAAGAGACCCAGTACTTC
D: TRBD1
J: TRBJ2-5
size: -
V: TRBV4-1

CDR3: CASRLESGGWGYTF
DNA: TGTGCCAGCAGACTCGAAAGCGGGGGCTGGGGCTACACCTTC
D: -
J: TRBJ1-2
size: -
V: TRBV7-2

CDR3: CASSHRDRNTIYF
DNA: TGTGCCAGCAGCCACAGGGACCGAAACACCATATATTTT
D: -
J: TRBJ1-3
size: -
V: TRBV14

CDR3: CASSLAISYEQFF
DNA: TGTGCCAGCAGCTTAGCGATTAGCTATGAGCAGTTCTTC
D: -
J: TRBJ2-1
size: -
V: TRBV11-2

CDR3: CASSQGKREVGSGANVLTF
DNA: TGCGCCAGCAGCCAAGGGAAAAGAGAGGTCGGCTCTGGGGCCAACGTCCTGACTTTC
D: -
J: TRBJ2-6
size: few
V: TRBV4-3

CDR3: CASSQELAGLNQETQYF
DNA: TGCGCCAGCAGCCAAGAACTAGCGGGGCTCAACCAAGAGACCCAGTACTTC
D: TRBD2
J: TRBJ2-5
size: -
V: TRBV4-3

CDR3: CASSPRRAEAFF
DNA: TGTGCCAGCAGTCCTAGAAGGGCTGAAGCTTTCTTT
D: -
J: TRBJ1-1
size: -
V: TRBV28

CDR3: CASSQDGGLGPQHF
DNA: TGTGCCAGCAGCCAAGATGGGGGGCTGGGGCCCCAGCATTTT
D: -
J: TRBJ1-5
size: -
V: TRBV14

CDR3: CASSQGTGEGGNTIYF
DNA: TGCGCCAGCAGCCAAGGGACAGGGGAGGGTGGAAACACCATATATTTT
D: TRBD1
J: TRBJ1-3
size: once
V: TRBV4-3

CDR3: CASRPGQATNEKLFF
DNA: TGTGCCAGCAGACCGGGACAAGCAACTAATGAAAAACTGTTTTTT
D: -
J: TRBJ1-4
size: -
V: TRBV28

CDR3: CASSQDPDSIPANYGYTF
DNA: TGCGCCAGCAGCCAAGATCCGGACAGTATACCAGCTAACTATGGCTACACCTTC
D: -
J: TRBJ1-2
size: -
V: TRBV4-1

CDR3: CAISGVQTTLAGGETQYF
DNA: TGTGCCATCAGTGGGGTACAGACCACCCTAGCGGGAGGGGAGACCCAGTACTTC
D: TRBD2
J: TRBJ2-5
size: -
V: TRBV10-3

CDR3: CASSLEGGVGYEQYF
DNA: TGTGCCAGCAGCTTAGAGGGAGGGGTGGGCTACGAGCAGTACTTC
D: TRBD2
J: TRBJ2-7
size: -
V: TRBV7-9

CDR3: CSVERGASTDTQYF
DNA: TGCAGCGTTGAACGGGGAGCTAGCACAGATACGCAGTATTTT
D: -
J: TRBJ2-3
size: -
V: TRBV29-1

CDR3: CASSQDLAGELFF
DNA: TGTGCCAGCAGCCAAGATCTAGCCGGGGAGCTGTTTTTT
D: -
J: TRBJ2-2
size: -
V: TRBV14

CDR3: CACGRTEAFF
DNA: TGTGCCTGCGGCAGAACTGAAGCTTTCTTT
D: -
J: TRBJ1-1
size: -
V: TRBV6-5

CDR3: CASSLSLSYNEQFF
DNA: TGTGCCAGCAGTTTATCGTTGAGCTACAATGAGCAGTTCTTC
D: -
J: TRBJ2-1
size: -
V: TRBV27

CDR3: CAWGAGTNTGELFF
DNA: TGTGCCTGGGGAGCGGGGACGAACACCGGGGAGCTGTTTTTT
D: TRBD2
J: TRBJ2-2
size: few
V: TRBV30

CDR3: CASSLDSYDGPQHF
DNA: TGTGCCAGCAGTCTTGACAGCTACGATGGCCCCCAGCATTTT
D: -
J: TRBJ1-5
size: -
V: TRBV6-6

CDR3: CASSQVRGSDEQYF
DNA: TGCGCCAGCAGCCAAGTCAGAGGGTCGGACGAGCAGTACTTC
D: -
J: TRBJ2-7
size: -
V: TRBV4-3